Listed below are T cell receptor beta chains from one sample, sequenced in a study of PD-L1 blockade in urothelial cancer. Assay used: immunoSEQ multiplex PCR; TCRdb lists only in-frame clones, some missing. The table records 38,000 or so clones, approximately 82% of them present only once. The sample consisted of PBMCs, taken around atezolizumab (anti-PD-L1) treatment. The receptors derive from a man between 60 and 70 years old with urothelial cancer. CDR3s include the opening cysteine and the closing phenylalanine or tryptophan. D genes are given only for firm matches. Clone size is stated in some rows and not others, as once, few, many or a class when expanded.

CDR3: CASSVGTGGNTGELFF; DNA: TGTGCCAGCAGCGTCGGGACAGGGGGGAACACCGGGGAGCTGTTTTTT; J: TRBJ2-2; V: TRBV7-8; size: -; D: TRBD1
CDR3: CASTEATTGELFF; DNA: TGTGCCAGCACAGAGGCGACGACCGGGGAGCTGTTTTTT; J: TRBJ2-2; V: TRBV6-5; size: -; D: -
CDR3: CASSKLRGTYEQYF; DNA: TGTGCCAGCAGCAAATTACGGGGGACCTACGAGCAGTACTTC; J: TRBJ2-7; V: TRBV21-1; size: -; D: -
CDR3: CASSWGTGREQYF; DNA: TGCGCCAGCAGCTGGGGGACAGGCCGGGAGCAGTACTTC; J: TRBJ2-7; V: TRBV5-1; size: -; D: TRBD1
CDR3: CASKEGTSDTQYF; DNA: TGTGCCAGTAAGGAGGGGACCTCAGATACGCAGTATTTT; J: TRBJ2-3; V: TRBV19; size: -; D: -
CDR3: CASSLDREDEAFF; DNA: TGCGCCAGCAGCTTAGACAGGGAGGATGAAGCTTTCTTT; J: TRBJ1-1; V: TRBV10-2; size: few; D: TRBD1
CDR3: CASSHDRTGGYTF; DNA: TGTGCCAGCAGTCATGACAGAACGGGCGGCTACACCTTC; J: TRBJ1-2; V: TRBV6-4; size: -; D: -
CDR3: CASRLDYNEQFF; DNA: TGCGCCAGCAGACTTGACTACAATGAGCAGTTCTTC; J: TRBJ2-1; V: TRBV5-1; size: -; D: -
CDR3: CASTLGGVQDTQYF; DNA: TGTGCCAGCACGTTAGGCGGAGTCCAAGATACGCAGTATTTT; J: TRBJ2-3; V: TRBV28; size: -; D: -
CDR3: CASSMGAVSYNEQFF; DNA: TGTGCCAGTAGTATGGGGGCAGTCTCCTACAATGAGCAGTTCTTC; J: TRBJ2-1; V: TRBV19; size: -; D: -
CDR3: CASSPDRGVWEKLFF; DNA: TGTGCCAGCAGCCCCGACAGGGGTGTTTGGGAAAAACTGTTTTTT; J: TRBJ1-4; V: TRBV7-8; size: few; D: TRBD1
CDR3: CASSQEGRGWTEAFF; DNA: TGCGCCAGCAGCCAAGAAGGGAGAGGTTGGACTGAAGCTTTCTTT; J: TRBJ1-1; V: TRBV4-1; size: large; D: -
CDR3: CASSGGQSAYGYTF; DNA: TGTGCCAGCAGCGGGGGACAGTCTGCCTATGGCTACACCTTC; J: TRBJ1-2; V: TRBV7-8; size: once; D: TRBD1
CDR3: CASSLEAGPTDTQYF; DNA: TGTGCCAGCAGCTTGGAAGCGGGGCCCACAGATACGCAGTATTTT; J: TRBJ2-3; V: TRBV5-4; size: -; D: TRBD2
CDR3: CASRNSGATDTQYF; DNA: TGCGCCAGCAGAAATAGCGGAGCCACAGATACGCAGTATTTT; J: TRBJ2-3; V: TRBV5-1; size: -; D: -
CDR3: CASSPGQGGSYEQYF; DNA: TGCGCCAGCAGCCCTGGACAGGGAGGCTCCTACGAGCAGTACTTC; J: TRBJ2-7; V: TRBV5-1; size: -; D: TRBD1
CDR3: CASSQGMRGGGYGYTF; DNA: TGTGCCAGCAGCCAGGGTATGCGGGGAGGGGGCTATGGCTACACCTTC; J: TRBJ1-2; V: TRBV4-2; size: -; D: -
CDR3: CASSEVGTGHSEAFF; DNA: TGTGCCAGCAGTGAAGTGGGGACAGGCCATTCTGAAGCTTTCTTT; J: TRBJ1-1; V: TRBV6-1; size: -; D: TRBD1
CDR3: CASSQYLNRGPETDTQYF; DNA: TGCGCCAGCAGCCAGTATCTAAACAGGGGTCCGGAGACAGATACGCAGTATTTT; J: TRBJ2-3; V: TRBV4-1; size: -; D: TRBD1
CDR3: CASTPAGGPFEQYF; DNA: TGTGCCAGTACCCCAGCGGGAGGGCCTTTCGAGCAGTACTTC; J: TRBJ2-7; V: TRBV19; size: -; D: TRBD2
CDR3: CASSFYSGYTF; DNA: TGTGCCAGCAGTTTTTACAGTGGCTACACCTTC; J: TRBJ1-2; V: TRBV2; size: -; D: -
CDR3: CATGGQTNTGELFF; DNA: TGTGCCACCGGGGGACAGACGAACACCGGGGAGCTGTTTTTT; J: TRBJ2-2; V: TRBV10-3; size: -; D: -
CDR3: CASSLGQNQVNEQFF; DNA: TGTGCCAGCAGCTTGGGCCAGAACCAGGTAAATGAGCAGTTCTTC; J: TRBJ2-1; V: TRBV5-4; size: -; D: -
CDR3: CAWSSGQGNTEAFF; DNA: TGTGCCTGGTCTTCGGGACAGGGGAACACTGAAGCTTTCTTT; J: TRBJ1-1; V: TRBV30; size: -; D: TRBD1
CDR3: CASSSAGGTEAFF; DNA: TGTGCCAGCAGCTCGGCTGGAGGAACTGAAGCTTTCTTT; J: TRBJ1-1; V: TRBV7-2; size: -; D: -
CDR3: CASSYNRQGQETQYF; DNA: TGTGCCAGCAGTTATAACAGACAGGGACAAGAGACCCAGTACTTC; J: TRBJ2-5; V: TRBV6-5; size: -; D: TRBD1
CDR3: CASSLAPSGDEQFF; DNA: TGTGCCAGCAGCTTAGCCCCTAGCGGGGATGAGCAGTTCTTC; J: TRBJ2-1; V: TRBV13; size: -; D: TRBD2
CDR3: CASNRPGGGTGELFF; DNA: TGTGCCAGTAACAGGCCAGGCGGGGGTACCGGGGAGCTGTTTTTT; J: TRBJ2-2; V: TRBV19; size: -; D: TRBD2
CDR3: CSVQDRGVTQYF; DNA: TGCAGCGTTCAGGACAGGGGCGTGACCCAGTACTTC; J: TRBJ2-5; V: TRBV29-1; size: few; D: TRBD1
CDR3: CASRLNRYEQFF; DNA: TGTGCCAGTAGGTTGAACAGGTATGAGCAGTTCTTC; J: TRBJ2-1; V: TRBV19; size: -; D: -
CDR3: CAWIRGGETQYF; DNA: TGTGCCTGGATTCGGGGAGGAGAGACCCAGTACTTC; J: TRBJ2-5; V: TRBV30; size: -; D: -
CDR3: CASSVGAGTSGYTF; DNA: TGTGCCAGCAGTGTGGGAGCGGGGACGAGCGGCTACACCTTC; J: TRBJ1-2; V: TRBV6-1; size: few; D: -
CDR3: CASSLVGQGNEKLFF; DNA: TGCGCCAGCAGCTTGGTAGGACAGGGAAATGAAAAACTGTTTTTT; J: TRBJ1-4; V: TRBV5-1; size: -; D: TRBD1
CDR3: CASSRAGGVGDIQYF; DNA: TGCGCCAGCAGCCGGGCTGGGGGGGTGGGGGACATTCAGTACTTC; J: TRBJ2-4; V: TRBV5-1; size: -; D: TRBD2
CDR3: CASSLQGANTEAFF; DNA: TGTGCCAGCTCGTTACAGGGGGCTAACACTGAAGCTTTCTTT; J: TRBJ1-1; V: TRBV18; size: once; D: TRBD1
CDR3: CASSFGVQGPNTQYF; DNA: TGTGCCAGCAGCTTTGGGGTCCAGGGCCCTAATACGCAGTATTTT; J: TRBJ2-3; V: TRBV11-2; size: few; D: -
CDR3: CASTGSLSEKLFF; DNA: TGTGCCAGCACAGGATCGTTGAGTGAAAAACTGTTTTTT; J: TRBJ1-4; V: TRBV28; size: -; D: -
CDR3: CSVAGQLNTEAFF; DNA: TGCAGCGTTGCTGGACAGCTGAACACTGAAGCTTTCTTT; J: TRBJ1-1; V: TRBV29-1; size: few; D: -
CDR3: CASSLYSLNTGELFF; DNA: TGTGCCAGCAGTTTGTATTCCTTAAACACCGGGGAGCTGTTTTTT; J: TRBJ2-2; V: TRBV28; size: -; D: -
CDR3: CASSTFGQGVYEQYF; DNA: TGTGCCAGCAGCACCTTTGGGCAGGGGGTCTACGAGCAGTACTTC; J: TRBJ2-7; V: TRBV28; size: -; D: TRBD1